This passage covers 21 T cell receptor beta chains from one sample sequenced in a study of T cell responses to AZD1222 COVID-19 vaccine. Here immunoSEQ multiplex PCR was the method, and the copy in TCRdb shows in-frame clones only, minus some. This table holds fewer than 90,000 clones, roughly 87% found once. The starting material was peripheral blood, obtained on day 0 of AZD1222 vaccination. Receptors originate from an adult in good health.

The chain combines TRBV6-5 with TRBJ1-2, with 8 bases aligning to TRBD1. The V gene end was trimmed by 7 bases and the J gene end by 8 bases; junction bases not matched to a gene: 9. This CDR3 spans 13 amino acids. Germline V gene data show CDR1 as MNHEY and CDR2 as SVGAGI. Here the CDR3 reads CASTADRGRGYTF. The CDR3 bases are TGTGCCAGCACCGCCGACAGGGGTCGCGGCTACACCTTC.

CDR3 protein: CASSGLGLAEIYEQYF. CDR3 nucleotides: TGTGCCAGCAGCGGCCTGGGACTAGCGGAGATCTACGAGCAGTACTTC. This rearrangement joins TRBV27 to TRBJ2-7; 11 bases are a match to TRBD2. CDR1 is MNHEY, CDR2 SMNVEV, per germline (reference sequence). The CDR3 sequence is 16 residues long. The V and J ends lost 6 bases and 3 bases, in that order; junction bases with no gene match: 10.

The chain is built from TRBV5-1 and TRBJ2-7; TRBD2 matches 9 bases. The CDR3 consists of 14 residues. CDR1 and CDR2 from the germline V gene are SGHRS and YFSETQ. J lost 5 bases, V lost 3 bases, and 6 bases had no gene match. CDR3: CASSWAGGPDEQYF. CDR3 DNA: TGCGCCAGCAGCTGGGCGGGAGGGCCGGACGAGCAGTACTTC.

The chain joins TRBV2 to TRBJ2-1, with D unclear. The CDR3 contains 12 residues. With 4 bases removed from V and 6 bases from J, the gap between germline ends came to 7 bases. Per the germline V gene, CDR1 is SNHLY and CDR2 is FYNNEI. The CDR3 reads CASSVDRNEQFF. The CDR3 coding sequence is TGTGCCAGCAGTGTGGACCGCAATGAGCAGTTCTTC.

This sequence joins TRBV7-6 and TRBJ2-5; TRBD2 matches at 11 bases. Germline CDR1 is SGHVS and CDR2 is FNYEAQ. The CDR3 is 16 amino acids. J was trimmed by 0 bases and V by 5 bases; bases with no gene match: 5. Written as DNA, the CDR3 is TGTGCCAGCAGCGGAGGGACTAGCGGATACCAAGAGACCCAGTACTTC. Its translation is CASSGGTSGYQETQYF.

The J gene is TRBJ2-2, the V gene TRBV6-2 or TRBV6-3; possibly TRBD2 for D (7 bases). The germline CDR1 and CDR2 sequences are MNHEY and SVGEGT. This CDR3 spans 15 amino acids. V was shortened by 6 bases and J by 6 bases, with 17 bases between the two germline ends. The CDR3 protein is CASSPQGGIPGELFF. The CDR3 DNA reads as TGTGCCAGCAGCCCACAGGGAGGGATCCCCGGGGAGCTGTTTTTT.

V usage is TRBV19 and J usage is TRBJ1-5, with a possible D match to TRBD1 (5 bases). V lost 5 bases to trimming and J lost 6 bases, with 17 bases between them. Germline CDR1 and CDR2: LNHDA and SQIVND (reference sequence). This CDR3 is built from 15 residues. CDR3 sequence: CASSGGAGKIQPQHF. The DNA of the CDR3 is TGTGCCAGTAGTGGAGGGGCAGGAAAAATTCAGCCCCAGCATTTT.

The rearrangement uses TRBV14 and TRBJ2-1; 14 positions agree with TRBD2. The CDR3 spans 18 residues. Trimming cost V 0 bases and J 8 bases; bases outside gene matches: 9. Germline CDR1 reads SGHDN; CDR2 reads FVKESK. The CDR3 loop reads CASSQDYRTSGRIHEQFF. The CDR3 DNA sequence: TGTGCCAGCAGCCAAGATTATAGGACTAGCGGGAGGATCCATGAGCAGTTCTTC.

The chain links TRBV3-1 (or the pseudogene TRBV3-2) to TRBJ1-1, with D uncertain. Per the germline V gene, CDR1 is LGHDT and CDR2 is YNNKEL (reference sequence). V was cut by 5 bases and J by 7 bases, with 11 bases left in between. The CDR3 has 12 amino acids. CDR3 loop: CASSSDAVEAFF. As DNA, the CDR3 is TGTGCCAGCAGCTCTGACGCTGTTGAAGCTTTCTTT.

V is TRBV6-2 or TRBV6-3 and J is TRBJ2-1, with 11 bases matching TRBD2. Germline loops: CDR1 MNHEY, CDR2 SVGEGT. Unmatched junction bases numbered 2, after V lost 5 bases and J lost 5 bases. The CDR3 length is 14 residues. CDR3 in DNA: TGTGCCAGCAGTCCGGGACTAGCGGACAATGAGCAGTTCTTC. It translates to CASSPGLADNEQFF.

V usage is TRBV7-9 and J usage is TRBJ1-4; 8 bases map to TRBD1. The J segment lost 2 bases and the V segment lost 5 bases, leaving 7 bases of the junction unmatched. The CDR3 is made up of 16 amino acids. Germline V gene sequence: CDR1 SEHNR, CDR2 FQNEAQ (reference sequence). The DNA of the CDR3 is TGTGCCAGCAGCCCTCGACAGGGGAGGACTAATGAAAAACTGTTTTTT. It specifies CASSPRQGRTNEKLFF.

This clone was recorded a few times. The rearrangement uses TRBV27 and TRBJ2-5, with D perhaps matching TRBD1 or TRBD2 (7 bases each). The CDR3 totals 16 residues. Per germline, CDR1 MNHEY and CDR2 SMNVEV (reference sequence). V was clipped by 3 bases and J by 5 bases, with 19 bases between them. This CDR3 is CASSLTGRGPTETQYF. For the CDR3, the DNA is TGTGCCAGCAGTTTGACAGGGAGGGGACCTACGGAGACCCAGTACTTC.

The chain couples TRBV6-1 to TRBJ1-4; D is ambiguous. V dropped 4 bases and J dropped 5 bases, with 11 bases sitting between them. Germline V lookup: CDR1 MNHNS, CDR2 SASEGT. The CDR3 runs 14 residues. CDR3 sequence (DNA): TGTGCCAGCAGTGTCGATGGGCGGAATGAAAAACTGTTTTTT. It encodes CASSVDGRNEKLFF.

In this sample, this clone turned up a few times. This rearrangement joins TRBV6-5 to TRBJ2-7; a possible D gene is TRBD2 (5 bases). The CDR3 contains 14 residues. The germline V gene encodes CDR1 MNHEY and CDR2 SVGAGI. Trimming shortened V by 1 base and J by 2 bases, and 9 bases separated the two germline ends. CDR3 bases: TGTGCCAGCAGTTACTATGACGGGGCCTACGAGCAGTACTTC. Its protein product is CASSYYDGAYEQYF.

The chain employs TRBV3-1 (or the pseudogene TRBV3-2) and TRBJ1-3, with D unclear. CDR3 length equals 16 residues. V was cut by 4 bases and J by 0 bases, with 13 bases left in between. The germline V gene has CDR1 LGHDT and CDR2 YNNKEL (reference sequence). This CDR3 is CASSPEEAPSGNTIYF. The CDR3, as DNA: TGTGCCAGCAGCCCCGAGGAGGCCCCCTCTGGAAACACCATATATTTT.

The rearrangement links TRBV18 to TRBJ2-7; TRBD1 matches at 12 bases. The trim removed 3 bases at V and 6 bases at J, leaving 0 bases unmatched. This CDR3 spans 13 amino acids. Germline assignment: CDR1 KGHSH and CDR2 LQKENI. The DNA for the CDR3 is TGTGCCAGCTCACCGGGACAGGGGGCCGAGCAGTACTTC. Translation: CASSPGQGAEQYF.

The genes are TRBV5-8 and TRBJ1-2; D perhaps matches TRBD1 (6 bases). CDR1 and CDR2 (germline): SGHTS, YDEGEE. V shed 0 bases and J shed 8 bases, with 14 bases lying between them. This CDR3 contains 14 residues. Here the CDR3 reads CASSLGGAVDGYTF. DNA of the CDR3: TGTGCCAGCAGCTTGGGGGGGGCGGTTGACGGCTACACCTTC.

The V and J genes are TRBV27 and TRBJ2-7, with TRBD1 as a possible D gene (5 bases). Trimming stripped 2 bases from V and 2 bases from J, with 19 bases between. The germline V gene has CDR1 MNHEY and CDR2 SMNVEV (reference sequence). The CDR3 length is 17 residues. CDR3 sequence reads: CASSLGVGLDFTYEQYF. DNA of the CDR3: TGTGCCAGCAGTTTAGGGGTGGGGCTTGATTTCACCTACGAGCAGTACTTC.

The rearrangement joins TRBV11-3 to TRBJ2-1; D is unresolved. V shed 8 bases and J shed 1 base, with 9 bases lying between them. Germline CDR1 is SGHNT and CDR2 is YENEEA. The CDR3 is made up of 13 amino acids. CDR3 region: CASCGSSYNEQFF. The CDR3, as DNA: TGTGCCAGCTGTGGAAGTTCCTACAATGAGCAGTTCTTC.

The rearrangement joins TRBV15 to TRBJ1-2; 9 positions match TRBD1. V was pared by 2 bases and J by 6 bases, with 13 bases of the junction left unmatched. Germline assignment: CDR1 LNHNV and CDR2 YYDKDF (reference sequence). The CDR3 covers 17 residues. The CDR3 region has the DNA TGTGCCACCAGCAGACCCACCCAACAGGGGGCCTTGGATGGCTACACCTTC. Amino acid sequence: CATSRPTQQGALDGYTF.

This clone was seen a handful of times. This sequence joins TRBV4-1 and TRBJ2-3, with 7 bases lining up with TRBD1. The CDR3 runs to 13 residues. Per the germline V gene, CDR1 is MGHRA and CDR2 is YSYEKL. V shed 4 bases and J 3 bases; nucleotides not matched to a gene: 1. CDR3 residues: CASSLTGTDTQYF. The CDR3 DNA reads TGCGCCAGCAGCCTGACAGGGACAGATACGCAGTATTTT.